The 21 T cell receptor beta chains below were found in one sample sequenced in a study of memory CD4+ T cells and cytomegalovirus serostatus. Here immunoSEQ multiplex PCR was the method, and the copy in TCRdb shows in-frame clones only, minus some. The sample holds tens of thousands of clones, 70% to 80% seen once. Single viable CD3+CD4+CD8-CD45RO+ cells were sorted as the memory CD4+ T cells. The sequenced sample was memory CD4+ T cells from blood. Source of these receptors: an adult in good health and CMV-seropositive.

This clone was found once. V usage is TRBV2 and J usage is TRBJ2-3; D is unresolved. The ends were cut back, 4 bases at V and 5 bases at J, with 10 bases in the middle. The length of the CDR3 is 13 residues. Looked up from germline, CDR1 is SNHLY and CDR2 is FYNNEI. CDR3 nucleotide sequence: TGTGCCAGCAGTGTGGGATGGGGAGATACGCAGTATTTT. Encoded protein: CASSVGWGDTQYF.

The chain carries TRBV5-6 and TRBJ2-1, with 8 bases that match TRBD2. With V trimmed by 5 bases and J by 9 bases, 4 bases remained unmatched. The germline CDR1 and CDR2 sequences are SGHDT and YYEEEE. CDR3 size: 12 residues. The CDR3, as DNA: TGTGCCAGCAGTAAACTAGCGGTTGAGCAGTTCTTC. Translated: CASSKLAVEQFF. The full variable domain, completed using reference TRBV5-6 and TRBJ2-1, is DAGVTQSPTHLIKTRGQQVTLRCSPKSGHDTVSWYQQALGQGPQFIFQYYEEEERQRGNFPDRFSGHQFPNYSSELNVNALLLGDSALYLCASSKLAVEQFFGPGTRLTVL.

The chain combines TRBV29-1 with TRBJ1-1; D unresolved. Trimming shortened V by 4 bases and J by 5 bases, and 11 bases separated the two germline ends. Germline CDR1 is SQVTM and CDR2 is ANQGSEA. This CDR3 has 12 amino acids. The CDR3 here is CSVVVDRTEAFF. CDR3 in DNA: TGCAGCGTTGTGGTGGATAGGACTGAAGCTTTCTTT.

This clone was observed once. The chain combines TRBV29-1 with TRBJ1-2, with 7 bases aligning to TRBD1. Germline V gene lookup returns CDR1 SQVTM and CDR2 ANQGSEA. The CDR3 runs 13 residues. Trimming cost V 5 bases and J 3 bases; bases outside gene matches: 6. The CDR3 protein is CSVSQGLDYGYTF. The CDR3 DNA reads as TGCAGCGTTTCACAGGGGCTGGACTATGGCTACACCTTC.

This clone was recorded once. This chain joins TRBV9 and TRBJ2-1, with TRBD2 matching over 7 bases. Germline trimming cut 2 bases from V and 8 bases from J; bases unmatched to any gene: 10. The CDR3 consists of 15 residues. Per germline, CDR1 SGDLS and CDR2 YYNGEE. For the CDR3, the DNA is TGTGCCAGCAGCGTGGGCCAAGGTGCGGGAGATGAGCAGTTCTTC. This sequence encodes CASSVGQGAGDEQFF. Combining the CDR3 with reference TRBV9 and TRBJ2-1 gives the whole variable domain DSGVTQTPKHLITATGQRVTLRCSPRSGDLSVYWYQQSLDQGLQFLIQYYNGEERAKGNILERFSAQQFPDLHSELNLSSLELGDSALYFCASSVGQGAGDEQFFGPGTRLTVL.

The chain has TRBV29-1 and TRBJ2-1; no firm D call. The CDR3 loop spans 11 amino acids. Trimming took 1 base from V and 8 from J, leaving 6 bases between them. CDR1 and CDR2 (germline): SQVTM, ANQGSEA. The CDR3 DNA is TGCAGCGTTGAAGGGGTAGATGAGCAGTTCTTC. Amino acid sequence: CSVEGVDEQFF.

This clone was counted once. The rearrangement uses TRBV7-2 and TRBJ1-4; 8 positions agree with TRBD1. The trim removed 8 bases at V and 10 bases at J, leaving 12 bases unmatched. The CDR3 sequence is 14 residues long. Germline-derived CDR1 and CDR2 are SGHTA and FQGNSA. The CDR3, as DNA: TGTGCCAGCTCACGGACAGGGCAGACGGGAAAACTGTTTTTT. It is translated as CASSRTGQTGKLFF.

The CDR3: CASRPAGRGNTGELFF. CDR3 sequence (DNA): TGTGCCAGCAGGCCCGCGGGGCGGGGGAACACCGGGGAGCTGTTTTTT. This sequence joins TRBV7-6 and TRBJ2-2; D may be TRBD2 (6 bases). The V end was cut by 6 bases, the J end by 1 base, with 15 bases between. The CDR3 has 16 amino acids. The germline CDR1 and CDR2 sequences are SGHVS and FNYEAQ. Drawing the rest from reference TRBV7-6 and TRBJ2-2, the complete variable domain is GAGVSQSPRYKVTKRGQDVALRCDPISGHVSLYWYRQALGQGPEFLTYFNYEAQQDKSGLPNDRFSAERPEGSISTLTIQRTEQRDSAMYRCASRPAGRGNTGELFFGEGSRLTVL.

The rearrangement uses TRBV30 and TRBJ1-2; 9 bases map to TRBD1. Trimming at V came to 4 bases and at J to 6 bases, leaving 3 bases not matched to a gene. Germline assignment: CDR1 GTSNPN and CDR2 SVGIG (reference sequence). CDR3 length equals 12 residues. CDR3 in DNA: TGTGCCTGGACACAGGGGGCGCATGGCTACACCTTC. It is translated as CAWTQGAHGYTF.

The gene calls are TRBV7-9 and TRBJ1-2; D remains ambiguous. Trimming left V 0 bases short and J 1 base short, with 6 bases between. CDR3 length: 14 amino acids. Germline V gene sequence: CDR1 SEHNR, CDR2 FQNEAQ (reference sequence). Here the CDR3 reads CASSLAQSNYGYTF. Here the CDR3 DNA reads TGTGCCAGCAGCTTAGCGCAAAGTAACTATGGCTACACCTTC.

In its sample, this clone was seen a few times. This chain connects TRBV6-5 to TRBJ1-1; 8 nucleotides match TRBD1. This CDR3 is built from 14 residues. With 6 bases clipped from V and 6 bases from J, the junction kept 9 bases outside the gene matches. Per germline, CDR1 MNHEY and CDR2 SVGAGI. The CDR3 region has the DNA TGTGCCAGCAGGATAACAGGGGGGAGAGCTGAAGCTTTCTTT. It encodes CASRITGGRAEAFF.

The V gene is TRBV2, the J gene TRBJ2-2; D gene ambiguous. The CDR3 is 15 residues long. Trimming removed 7 bases at V and 0 bases at J, with 12 bases between. Germline V gene lookup returns CDR1 SNHLY and CDR2 FYNNEI. In nucleotides, the CDR3 is TGTGCCAGCAATGTCGTCCTTTCGAACACCGGGGAGCTGTTTTTT. It specifies CASNVVLSNTGELFF.

This chain connects TRBV6-4 to TRBJ2-1; a possible D gene is TRBD2 (6 bases). Germline CDR1 reads MRHNA; CDR2 reads SNTAGT. V lost 5 bases and J 5 bases, leaving 10 bases between the germline ends. CDR3 length: 13 residues. CDR3 in DNA: TGTGCCAGCAGTTCGGGACTGAACAATGAGCAGTTCTTC. Translation gives CASSSGLNNEQFF.

The genes are TRBV6-6 and TRBJ1-1; no clear D gene. Germline V gives CDR1 MNHNY, CDR2 SVGAGI (reference sequence). V was pared by 1 base and J by 1 base, with 4 bases between. There are 13 residues in the CDR3. CDR3 nucleotides: TGTGCCAGCAGTTACTGGGAGAACACTGAAGCTTTCTTT. It is translated as CASSYWENTEAFF.

In its sample, this clone was seen a few times. V gene TRBV7-2 combines with J gene TRBJ1-2; possibly TRBD1 for D (5 bases). The CDR3 spans 14 residues. Germline assignment: CDR1 SGHTA and CDR2 FQGNSA. Trimming took 5 bases from V and 3 from J, leaving 13 bases between them. The CDR3 spells CASSTGQGHYGYTF. The CDR3, as DNA: TGTGCCAGCAGCACGGGTCAGGGCCACTATGGCTACACCTTC.

This chain connects TRBV5-4 to TRBJ2-2, with D perhaps being TRBD1 or TRBD2 (5 bases each). The CDR3 runs 15 residues. Trimming pared 5 bases from V and 0 bases from J, leaving 11 bases between. CDR1 SGHNT and CDR2 YYREEE come from the germline V gene (reference sequence). In nucleotides, the CDR3 is TGTGCCAGCAGTTTCGGGACCGCGAACACCGGGGAGCTGTTTTTT. This sequence encodes CASSFGTANTGELFF.

The V and J genes are TRBV5-1 and TRBJ2-5; D gene uncertain. CDR3 length: 15 residues. Deletions cut 1 base from V and 0 bases from J, with 10 bases between. Germline V CDR1 and CDR2: SGHRS, YFSETQ. CDR3 residues: CASSLLLGNQETQYF. CDR3 nucleotides: TGCGCCAGCAGCTTGCTTCTGGGAAACCAAGAGACCCAGTACTTC.

V and J are TRBV10-1 and TRBJ2-2; D is uncertain. The germline CDR1 and CDR2 sequences are WNHNN and SYGVQD (reference sequence). This CDR3 comprises 17 residues. Trimming cost V 0 bases and J 0 bases, with 11 bases left between them. This chain's CDR3 is CASSESLPRPNTGELFF. CDR3 in DNA: TGCGCCAGCAGTGAGTCCCTTCCTCGGCCGAACACCGGGGAGCTGTTTTTT.

The chain recombines TRBV19 with TRBJ2-2; 8 bases are a match to TRBD2. The CDR3 runs 14 residues. Unmatched junction bases numbered 5, after V lost 7 bases and J lost 4 bases. Germline values: CDR1 LNHDA, CDR2 SQIVND (reference sequence). The CDR3 DNA reads as TGTGCCAGTACCCGACTAGCGACCACCGGGGAGCTGTTTTTT. This encodes CASTRLATTGELFF.

The chain recombines TRBV2 with TRBJ2-1; D possibly uses TRBD1 or TRBD2 (5 bases each). The germline gives CDR1 SNHLY, CDR2 FYNNEI. V lost 6 bases to trimming and J lost 4 bases, with 22 bases between them. The CDR3 length is 17 residues. This CDR3 reads CASRDRGGLPMYNEQFF. Here the CDR3 DNA reads TGTGCCAGCAGGGACCGGGGCGGGCTACCAATGTACAATGAGCAGTTCTTC.

V and J are TRBV4-3 and TRBJ1-2; TRBD1 might be the D (6 bases). The V gene's germline CDR1 is LGHNA and CDR2 YSLEER. The CDR3 runs 14 residues. Trimming pared 4 bases from V and 8 bases from J, leaving 17 bases between. In DNA form, the CDR3 reads TGCGCCAGCAGCCCCAATGACAGGTCGGGCGGCTACACCTTC. It is translated as CASSPNDRSGGYTF.